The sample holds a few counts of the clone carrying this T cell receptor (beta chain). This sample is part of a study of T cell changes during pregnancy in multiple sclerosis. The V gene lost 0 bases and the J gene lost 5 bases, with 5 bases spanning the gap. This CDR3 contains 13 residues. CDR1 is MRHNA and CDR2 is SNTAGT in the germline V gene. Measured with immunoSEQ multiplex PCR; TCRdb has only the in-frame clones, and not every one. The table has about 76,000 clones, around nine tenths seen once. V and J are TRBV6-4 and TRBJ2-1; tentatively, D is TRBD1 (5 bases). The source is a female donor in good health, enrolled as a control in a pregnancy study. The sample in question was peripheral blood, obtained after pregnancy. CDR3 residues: CASSDSDNNEQFF. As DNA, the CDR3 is TGTGCCAGCAGTGACTCGGACAACAATGAGCAGTTCTTC.